Sequencing of this T cell receptor beta chain was carried out in a study of T cell clones after liver transplantation. Study-wide context: Blood was drawn pre-transplant, before withdrawal, and after full or failed withdrawal.

The protocol was immunoSEQ multiplex PCR, while the TCRdb copy is restricted to in-frame clones and leaves out a portion. The table includes roughly 100,000 clones, about 86% detected once. Notes on this clone: Its antigen is undetermined.

Germline CDR1 is SNHLY and CDR2 is FYNNEI. CDR3 length equals 11 residues. The germline V and J ends were trimmed by 8 bases and 5 bases, with 9 bases remaining between them. Findings of the study overall: Graft donor-reactive T cells possibly entered the graft instead of undergoing deletion.

V is TRBV2 and J is TRBJ2-5, with unresolved D. The sample here was CD4+ T cells from blood, taken approximately 45 months after liver transplant. This clonotype originated in a human patient who received a liver transplant. Some of these T cells may belong to the graft donor. For the CDR3, the DNA is TGTGCCAGCCCCTCATCGGAGACCCAGTACTTC. Its protein is CASPSSETQYF. Based on the CDR3 plus reference TRBV2 and TRBJ2-5, the full variable domain is EPEVTQTPSHQVTQMGQEVILRCVPISNHLYFYWYRQILGQKVEFLVSFYNNEISEKSEIFDDQFSVERPDGSNFTLKIRSTKLEDSAMYFCASPSSETQYFGPGTRLLVL.